This is a list of T cell receptor beta chains from one sample in a study of T cells in Graves' hyperthyroidism and ophthalmopathy. TCRdb reprocessed the multiplex PCR reads with MiXCR, giving one entry per CDR3 protein. The repertoire holds a few hundred thousand distinct CDR3 sequences, with about a sixth as singletons. Sequencing was done on a sample of blood. These receptors were collected from a woman aged 40 to 50 with Graves' ophthalmopathy. Both conserved end residues are part of each CDR3. Each record gives: V gene, CDR3 length, clone size, J gene, D gene, CDR3 protein, CDR3 DNA. The D gene is left open where the match is weak. Only part of the rows carry a size: once, few, many, or a class if the clone is expanded.

v_gene: TRBV11-2; len: 15; abundance: -; j_gene: TRBJ2-7; d_gene: TRBD2; CDR3aa: CASSGAGGSSYEQYF; CDR3nt: TGTGCCAGCAGCGGAGCCGGCGGGAGCTCCTACGAGCAGTACTTC
v_gene: TRBV5-1; len: 16; abundance: many; j_gene: TRBJ2-3; d_gene: -; CDR3aa: CASSLEVSGGRDTQYF; CDR3nt: TGCGCCAGCAGCTTGGAAGTTTCAGGCGGAAGAGATACGCAGTATTTT
v_gene: TRBV27; len: 13; abundance: few; j_gene: TRBJ1-6; d_gene: -; CDR3aa: CASSLSVRSPLHF; CDR3nt: TGTGCCAGCAGTTTGTCAGTCCGATCACCCCTCCACTTT
v_gene: TRBV20-1; len: 14; abundance: many; j_gene: TRBJ2-3; d_gene: TRBD2; CDR3aa: CSASRREGSDTQYF; CDR3nt: TGCAGTGCTAGTCGGCGGGAGGGTTCAGATACGCAGTATTTT
v_gene: TRBV18; len: 12; abundance: many; j_gene: TRBJ2-7; d_gene: -; CDR3aa: CASSPGRDEQYF; CDR3nt: TGTGCCAGCTCACCTGGACGGGATGAGCAGTACTTC
v_gene: TRBV12-3/TRBV12-4; len: 15; abundance: once; j_gene: TRBJ2-1; d_gene: -; CDR3aa: CASSPPAGNNNEQFF; CDR3nt: TGTGCCAGCAGTCCCCCGGCGGGGAATAACAATGAGCAGTTCTTC
v_gene: TRBV27; len: 14; abundance: many; j_gene: TRBJ1-6; d_gene: TRBD1; CDR3aa: CASSDGQGGSPLHF; CDR3nt: TGTGCCAGCAGTGACGGACAGGGGGGGTCACCCCTCCACTTT
v_gene: TRBV28; len: 17; abundance: many; j_gene: TRBJ2-4; d_gene: -; CDR3aa: CASSFSPRQATKNIQYF; CDR3nt: TGTGCCAGCAGTTTCAGTCCCCGACAGGCCACCAAAAACATTCAGTACTTC
v_gene: TRBV11-2; len: 14; abundance: -; j_gene: TRBJ2-3; d_gene: TRBD1; CDR3aa: CASSPGQAVDTQYF; CDR3nt: TGTGCCAGCAGCCCTGGACAGGCGGTGGATACGCAGTATTTT
v_gene: TRBV11-2; len: 15; abundance: few; j_gene: TRBJ1-4; d_gene: -; CDR3aa: CASSLQGSHNEKLFF; CDR3nt: TGTGCCAGCAGCTTACAGGGGTCCCATAATGAAAAACTGTTTTTT
v_gene: TRBV10-3; len: 14; abundance: -; j_gene: TRBJ1-5; d_gene: -; CDR3aa: CAISESAGNQPQHF; CDR3nt: TGTGCCATCAGTGAGTCGGCAGGGAATCAGCCCCAGCATTTT
v_gene: TRBV20-1; len: 13; abundance: many; j_gene: TRBJ2-3; d_gene: -; CDR3aa: CSASDGRTDTQYF; CDR3nt: TGCAGTGCTAGTGACGGCCGCACCGATACGCAGTATTTT
v_gene: TRBV24-1; len: 16; abundance: -; j_gene: TRBJ2-5; d_gene: TRBD1; CDR3aa: CATSKASGTGCETQYF; CDR3nt: TGTGCCACCAGCAAAGCCTCCGGGACAGGGTGCGAGACCCAGTACTTC
v_gene: TRBV6-1; len: 14; abundance: few; j_gene: TRBJ1-1; d_gene: -; CDR3aa: CASSEGYEGTEAFF; CDR3nt: TGTGCCAGCAGCGAGGGGTACGAGGGCACTGAAGCTTTCTTT
v_gene: TRBV18; len: 16; abundance: -; j_gene: TRBJ2-3; d_gene: -; CDR3aa: CASSPRSQGRTDTQYF; CDR3nt: TGTGCCAGCTCACCACGGTCACAGGGCCGCACAGATACGCAGTATTTT
v_gene: TRBV24-1; len: 16; abundance: many; j_gene: TRBJ2-1; d_gene: TRBD2; CDR3aa: CATSDTSGSTYNEQFF; CDR3nt: TGTGCCACCAGTGATACCAGCGGGAGTACTTACAATGAGCAGTTCTTC
v_gene: TRBV6-1; len: 16; abundance: many; j_gene: TRBJ2-1; d_gene: TRBD2; CDR3aa: CASSVAGGGSYNEQFF; CDR3nt: TGTGCCAGCAGCGTAGCGGGAGGGGGTTCCTACAATGAGCAGTTCTTC
v_gene: TRBV28; len: 15; abundance: many; j_gene: TRBJ1-5; d_gene: -; CDR3aa: CASSFSGRLDQPQHF; CDR3nt: TGTGCCAGCAGTTTTTCTGGGAGGCTTGATCAGCCCCAGCATTTT
v_gene: TRBV5-6; len: 15; abundance: many; j_gene: TRBJ1-1; d_gene: -; CDR3aa: CASSLDREWNTEAFF; CDR3nt: TGTGCCAGCAGCTTGGACAGGGAATGGAACACTGAAGCTTTCTTT
v_gene: TRBV3-1; len: 15; abundance: many; j_gene: TRBJ2-1; d_gene: TRBD1; CDR3aa: CASSQGTGAGNEQFF; CDR3nt: TGTGCCAGCAGCCAAGGGACAGGGGCTGGGAATGAGCAGTTCTTC
v_gene: TRBV2; len: 14; abundance: many; j_gene: TRBJ1-1; d_gene: -; CDR3aa: CASISWTGNTEAFF; CDR3nt: TGTGCCAGCATTAGCTGGACGGGGAACACTGAAGCTTTCTTT
v_gene: TRBV19; len: 12; abundance: -; j_gene: TRBJ2-3; d_gene: -; CDR3aa: CASSIDRDTQYF; CDR3nt: TGTGCCAGTAGTATAGATCGCGATACGCAGTATTTT
v_gene: TRBV5-5; len: 14; abundance: many; j_gene: TRBJ2-1; d_gene: TRBD1; CDR3aa: CASSTQGSSNEQFF; CDR3nt: TGTGCCAGCAGCACACAGGGGTCTAGCAATGAGCAGTTCTTC
v_gene: TRBV10-2; len: 14; abundance: few; j_gene: TRBJ2-5; d_gene: TRBD1; CDR3aa: CASSETGGRETQYF; CDR3nt: TGCGCCAGCAGTGAAACAGGGGGCAGGGAGACCCAGTACTTC
v_gene: TRBV4-1; len: 16; abundance: few; j_gene: TRBJ1-3; d_gene: -; CDR3aa: CASSQESMSSGNTIYF; CDR3nt: TGCGCCAGCAGCCAAGAAAGTATGAGCTCTGGAAACACCATATATTTT
v_gene: TRBV5-1; len: 15; abundance: -; j_gene: TRBJ1-2; d_gene: TRBD1; CDR3aa: CASKPGQGSVKGYTF; CDR3nt: TGCGCCAGCAAACCGGGACAGGGGTCCGTGAAAGGCTACACCTTC
v_gene: TRBV20-1; len: 15; abundance: many; j_gene: TRBJ2-3; d_gene: -; CDR3aa: CSASSGNEGTDTQYF; CDR3nt: TGCAGTGCTAGTTCCGGGAATGAGGGGACAGATACGCAGTATTTT
v_gene: TRBV2; len: 12; abundance: many; j_gene: TRBJ2-7; d_gene: -; CDR3aa: CASGGPAYEQYF; CDR3nt: TGTGCCAGCGGGGGGCCGGCCTACGAGCAGTACTTC
v_gene: TRBV6-1; len: 16; abundance: -; j_gene: TRBJ2-5; d_gene: -; CDR3aa: CASLKQRRAVQETQYF; CDR3nt: TGTGCCAGCCTTAAGCAAAGGAGGGCAGTACAAGAGACCCAGTACTTC
v_gene: TRBV20-1; len: 12; abundance: many; j_gene: TRBJ1-5; d_gene: -; CDR3aa: CSAVGWNQPQHF; CDR3nt: TGCAGTGCTGTGGGGTGGAATCAGCCCCAGCATTTT
v_gene: TRBV2; len: 14; abundance: many; j_gene: TRBJ2-1; d_gene: -; CDR3aa: CASSRRGTEREQFF; CDR3nt: TGTGCCAGCAGTCGGCGCGGGACAGAGCGAGAGCAGTTCTTC
v_gene: TRBV7-9; len: 13; abundance: many; j_gene: TRBJ2-1; d_gene: TRBD2; CDR3aa: CASSSVQREGTFF; CDR3nt: TGTGCCAGCAGCTCAGTACAGCGGGAGGGCACGTTCTTC
v_gene: TRBV6-1; len: 14; abundance: few; j_gene: TRBJ2-7; d_gene: -; CDR3aa: CASTRGLEGYEQYF; CDR3nt: TGTGCCAGCACCCGCGGGCTAGAGGGCTACGAGCAGTACTTC
v_gene: TRBV20-1; len: 17; abundance: -; j_gene: TRBJ1-5; d_gene: TRBD1; CDR3aa: CSAKPTGAAYSNQPQHF; CDR3nt: TGCAGTGCGAAACCGACAGGGGCCGCGTATAGCAATCAGCCCCAGCATTTT
v_gene: TRBV2; len: 13; abundance: many; j_gene: TRBJ1-5; d_gene: -; CDR3aa: CASSETRDQPQHF; CDR3nt: TGTGCCAGCAGTGAAACCAGGGACCAGCCCCAGCATTTT
v_gene: TRBV20-1; len: 16; abundance: many; j_gene: TRBJ2-3; d_gene: -; CDR3aa: CSASGGGNPSTDTQYF; CDR3nt: TGCAGTGCTAGTGGTGGGGGAAATCCTAGCACAGATACGCAGTATTTT
v_gene: TRBV19; len: 13; abundance: -; j_gene: TRBJ1-1; d_gene: -; CDR3aa: CASSDTVTTEAFF; CDR3nt: TGTGCCAGCTCCGATACCGTTACCACTGAAGCTTTCTTT
v_gene: TRBV28; len: 14; abundance: few; j_gene: TRBJ2-5; d_gene: -; CDR3aa: CASRLAQAAETQYF; CDR3nt: TGTGCCAGCAGGCTCGCGCAGGCGGCGGAGACCCAGTACTTC
v_gene: TRBV4-1; len: 13; abundance: -; j_gene: TRBJ1-3; d_gene: -; CDR3aa: CASSQVGGNTIYF; CDR3nt: TGCGCCAGCAGCCAAGTGGGTGGAAACACCATATATTTT
v_gene: TRBV5-1; len: 16; abundance: -; j_gene: TRBJ1-2; d_gene: TRBD1; CDR3aa: CASRGDGDPGTDGYTF; CDR3nt: TGCGCCAGCAGAGGGGACGGCGACCCCGGGACAGATGGCTACACCTTC
v_gene: TRBV11-2; len: 18; abundance: many; j_gene: TRBJ2-5; d_gene: TRBD2; CDR3aa: CASSLDRGLAGPQETQYF; CDR3nt: TGTGCCAGCAGCTTAGACCGGGGACTAGCGGGACCACAAGAGACCCAGTACTTC
v_gene: TRBV3-1; len: 15; abundance: many; j_gene: TRBJ2-7; d_gene: TRBD1; CDR3aa: CASSQDRTGGGEQYF; CDR3nt: TGTGCCAGCAGCCAAGATAGGACAGGAGGTGGGGAGCAGTACTTC
v_gene: TRBV20-1; len: 12; abundance: many; j_gene: TRBJ2-5; d_gene: TRBD2; CDR3aa: CSAKAGEETQYF; CDR3nt: TGCAGTGCTAAGGCGGGGGAAGAGACCCAGTACTTC
v_gene: TRBV28; len: 14; abundance: few; j_gene: TRBJ1-1; d_gene: TRBD1; CDR3aa: CASSFQGVVTEAFF; CDR3nt: TGTGCCAGCAGTTTCCAGGGGGTGGTAACTGAAGCTTTCTTT
v_gene: TRBV7-3; len: 14; abundance: -; j_gene: TRBJ1-6; d_gene: -; CDR3aa: CASSLRPGNSPLHF; CDR3nt: TGTGCCAGCAGCCTCCGCCCTGGGAATTCACCCCTCCACTTT
v_gene: TRBV20-1; len: 12; abundance: many; j_gene: TRBJ1-2; d_gene: -; CDR3aa: CSPQITNYGYTF; CDR3nt: TGCAGTCCGCAAATCACTAACTATGGCTACACCTTC
v_gene: TRBV7-8; len: 14; abundance: -; j_gene: TRBJ1-1; d_gene: -; CDR3aa: CASSLRNRNTEAFF; CDR3nt: TGTGCCAGCAGCTTAAGGAACAGAAACACTGAAGCTTTCTTT
v_gene: TRBV2; len: 17; abundance: few; j_gene: TRBJ2-7; d_gene: TRBD1; CDR3aa: CASSEDWTGGLTYEQYF; CDR3nt: TGTGCCAGCAGTGAGGACTGGACAGGGGGGCTAACCTACGAGCAGTACTTC
v_gene: TRBV5-1; len: 17; abundance: -; j_gene: TRBJ2-3; d_gene: TRBD1; CDR3aa: CASSLLRDSQSTDTQYF; CDR3nt: TGCGCCAGCAGCTTACTACGGGACAGTCAGAGCACAGATACGCAGTATTTT
v_gene: TRBV10-2; len: 17; abundance: few; j_gene: TRBJ1-5; d_gene: -; CDR3aa: CATTAGTNGFLGQPQHF; CDR3nt: TGCGCCACCACGGCCGGGACCAACGGCTTTTTGGGTCAGCCCCAGCATTTT
v_gene: TRBV7-9; len: 15; abundance: many; j_gene: TRBJ2-7; d_gene: -; CDR3aa: CASSLATGRTYEQYF; CDR3nt: TGTGCCAGCAGCTTAGCGACAGGCCGTACTTACGAGCAGTACTTC
v_gene: TRBV20-1; len: 13; abundance: -; j_gene: TRBJ1-1; d_gene: -; CDR3aa: CSAPLNMNTEAFF; CDR3nt: TGCAGTGCTCCCTTGAACATGAACACTGAAGCTTTCTTT
v_gene: TRBV7-2; len: 17; abundance: many; j_gene: TRBJ2-1; d_gene: TRBD1; CDR3aa: CASSLGSGDSALGEQFF; CDR3nt: TGTGCCAGCAGCTTAGGGTCAGGGGACAGCGCCCTTGGTGAGCAGTTCTTC
v_gene: TRBV5-1; len: 13; abundance: many; j_gene: TRBJ1-1; d_gene: -; CDR3aa: CASSSTVNTEAFF; CDR3nt: TGTGCCAGCAGCTCGACAGTGAACACTGAAGCTTTCTTT
v_gene: TRBV29-1; len: 14; abundance: few; j_gene: TRBJ2-1; d_gene: -; CDR3aa: CSVGLGQGGHEQFF; CDR3nt: TGCAGCGTTGGACTGGGCCAGGGGGGCCATGAGCAGTTCTTC
v_gene: TRBV2; len: 13; abundance: many; j_gene: TRBJ1-2; d_gene: -; CDR3aa: CASSEQTVYGYTF; CDR3nt: TGTGCCAGCAGTGAGCAGACGGTCTATGGCTACACCTTC
v_gene: TRBV5-1; len: 14; abundance: -; j_gene: TRBJ2-1; d_gene: TRBD2; CDR3aa: CASNDGGAKAEQFF; CDR3nt: TGCGCCAGCAATGACGGGGGGGCCAAGGCTGAGCAGTTCTTC
v_gene: TRBV7-8; len: 16; abundance: many; j_gene: TRBJ2-7; d_gene: TRBD2; CDR3aa: CASSLELAGESNEQYF; CDR3nt: TGTGCCAGCAGCCTGGAGCTAGCGGGAGAAAGTAACGAGCAGTACTTC
v_gene: TRBV27; len: 14; abundance: many; j_gene: TRBJ2-3; d_gene: -; CDR3aa: CASRFGGYTDTQYF; CDR3nt: TGTGCCAGCAGATTTGGGGGATACACAGATACGCAGTATTTT